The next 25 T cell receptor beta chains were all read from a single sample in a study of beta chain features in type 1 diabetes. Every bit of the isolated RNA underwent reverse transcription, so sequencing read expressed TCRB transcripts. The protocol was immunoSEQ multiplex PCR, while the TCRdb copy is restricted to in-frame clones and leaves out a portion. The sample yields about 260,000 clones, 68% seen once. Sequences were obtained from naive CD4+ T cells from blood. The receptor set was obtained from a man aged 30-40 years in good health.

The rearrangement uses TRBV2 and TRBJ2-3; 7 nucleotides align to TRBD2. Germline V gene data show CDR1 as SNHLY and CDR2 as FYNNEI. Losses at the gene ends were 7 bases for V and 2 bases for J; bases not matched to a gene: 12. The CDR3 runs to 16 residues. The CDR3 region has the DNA TGTGCCAGCACTAGAACAGGCCTAGCGGCCACAGATACGCAGTATTTT. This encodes CASTRTGLAATDTQYF.

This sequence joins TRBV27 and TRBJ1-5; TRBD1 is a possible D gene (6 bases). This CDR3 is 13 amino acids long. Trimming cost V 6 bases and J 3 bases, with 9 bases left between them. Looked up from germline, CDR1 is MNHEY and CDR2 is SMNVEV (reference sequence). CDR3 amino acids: CASRQGNNQPQHF. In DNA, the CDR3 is TGTGCCAGCAGGCAGGGGAACAATCAGCCCCAGCATTTT.

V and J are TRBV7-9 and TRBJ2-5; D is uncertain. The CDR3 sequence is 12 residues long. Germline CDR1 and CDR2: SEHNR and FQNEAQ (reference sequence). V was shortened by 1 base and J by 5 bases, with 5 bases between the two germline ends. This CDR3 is CASSLVRETQYF. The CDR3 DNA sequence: TGTGCCAGCAGCTTAGTTCGGGAGACCCAGTACTTC.

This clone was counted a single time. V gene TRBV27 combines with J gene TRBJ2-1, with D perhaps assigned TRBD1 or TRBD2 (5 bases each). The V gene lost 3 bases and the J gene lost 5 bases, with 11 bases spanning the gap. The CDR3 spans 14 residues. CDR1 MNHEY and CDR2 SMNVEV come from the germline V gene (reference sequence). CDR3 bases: TGTGCCAGCAGTTTTTGGGGGTCCGACAATGAGCAGTTCTTC. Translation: CASSFWGSDNEQFF.

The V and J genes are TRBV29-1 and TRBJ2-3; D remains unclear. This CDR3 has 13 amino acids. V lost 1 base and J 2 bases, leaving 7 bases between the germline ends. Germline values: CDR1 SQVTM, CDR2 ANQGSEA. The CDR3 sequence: CSVEGKHTDTQYF. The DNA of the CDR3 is TGCAGCGTTGAAGGGAAGCACACAGATACGCAGTATTTT.

The CDR3 reads CASSGWDHSYEQYF. For the CDR3, the DNA is TGTGCCAGCAGCGGATGGGACCACTCCTACGAGCAGTACTTC. V usage is TRBV13 and J usage is TRBJ2-7; either TRBD1 or TRBD2 may fit D (5 bases each). Germline CDR1 PRHDT, CDR2 FYEKMQ (reference sequence). V was pared by 5 bases and J by 0 bases, with 11 bases between. This CDR3 contains 14 residues.

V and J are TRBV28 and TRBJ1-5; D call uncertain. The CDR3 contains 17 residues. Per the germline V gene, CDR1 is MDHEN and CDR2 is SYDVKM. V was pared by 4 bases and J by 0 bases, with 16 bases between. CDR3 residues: CASSSYATEYSNQPQHF. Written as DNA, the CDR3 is TGTGCCAGCAGTTCGTACGCGACCGAGTATAGCAATCAGCCCCAGCATTTT.

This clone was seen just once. The CDR3 here is CASSLVTDTQYF. The DNA of the CDR3 is TGTGCCAGCAGCTTGGTCACAGATACGCAGTATTTT. The genes are TRBV5-4 and TRBJ2-3, with D uncertain. The V end lost 0 bases, the J end lost 2 bases, and 1 base lay between the germline ends. This CDR3 contains 12 residues. Germline V CDR1 and CDR2: SGHNT, YYREEE (reference sequence).

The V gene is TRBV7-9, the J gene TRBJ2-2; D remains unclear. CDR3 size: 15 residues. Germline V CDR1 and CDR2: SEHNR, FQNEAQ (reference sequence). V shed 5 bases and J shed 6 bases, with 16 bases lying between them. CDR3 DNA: TGTGCCAGCAGCCCGCCGGTTTATGGCCCCGGGGAGCTGTTTTTT. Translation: CASSPPVYGPGELFF.

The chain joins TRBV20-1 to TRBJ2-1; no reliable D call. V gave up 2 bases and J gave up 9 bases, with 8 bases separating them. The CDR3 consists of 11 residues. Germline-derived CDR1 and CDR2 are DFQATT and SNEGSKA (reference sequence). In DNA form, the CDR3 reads TGCAGTGCTAGATCAGTAGTTGAGCAGTTCTTC. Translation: CSARSVVEQFF.

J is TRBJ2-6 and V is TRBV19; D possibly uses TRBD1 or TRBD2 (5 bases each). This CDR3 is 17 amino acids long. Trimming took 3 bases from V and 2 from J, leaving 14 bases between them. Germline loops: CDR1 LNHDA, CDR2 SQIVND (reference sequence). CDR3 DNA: TGTGCCAGTAGTATCCAGGTCCGGGGACCTGGGGCCAACGTCCTGACTTTC. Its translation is CASSIQVRGPGANVLTF. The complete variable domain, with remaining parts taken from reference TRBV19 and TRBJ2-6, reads DGGITQSPKYLFRKEGQNVTLSCEQNLNHDAMYWYRQDPGQGLRLIYYSQIVNDFQKGDIAEGYSVSREKKESFPLTVTSAQKNPTAFYLCASSIQVRGPGANVLTFGAGSRLTVL.

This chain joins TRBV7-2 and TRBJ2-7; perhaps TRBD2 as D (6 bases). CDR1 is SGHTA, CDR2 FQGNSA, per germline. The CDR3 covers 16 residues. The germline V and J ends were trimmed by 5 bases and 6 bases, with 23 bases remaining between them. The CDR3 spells CASSARDSGRLREQYF. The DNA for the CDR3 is TGTGCCAGCAGCGCGCGGGATAGCGGAAGACTTCGCGAGCAGTACTTC. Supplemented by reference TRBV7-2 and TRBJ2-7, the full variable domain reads GAGVSQSPSNKVTEKGKDVELRCDPISGHTALYWYRQSLGQGLEFLIYFQGNSAPDKSGLPSDRFSAERTGGSVSTLTIQRTQQEDSAVYLCASSARDSGRLREQYFGPGTRLTVT.

The CDR3: CASSVDPGDSGNTIYF. CDR3 DNA: TGTGCCAGCAGCGTAGACCCAGGGGACTCTGGAAACACCATATATTTT. The gene calls are TRBV9 and TRBJ1-3, with TRBD1 as a possible D gene (6 bases). This CDR3 has 16 amino acids. Germline CDR1 SGDLS, CDR2 YYNGEE. Trimming removed 0 bases at V and 0 bases at J, with 10 bases between.

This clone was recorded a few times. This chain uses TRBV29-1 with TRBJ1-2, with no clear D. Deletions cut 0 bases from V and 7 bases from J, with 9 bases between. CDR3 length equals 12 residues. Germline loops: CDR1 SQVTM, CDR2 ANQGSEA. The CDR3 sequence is CSVEDSQSGYTF. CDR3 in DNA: TGCAGCGTTGAAGATAGTCAGTCTGGCTACACCTTC.

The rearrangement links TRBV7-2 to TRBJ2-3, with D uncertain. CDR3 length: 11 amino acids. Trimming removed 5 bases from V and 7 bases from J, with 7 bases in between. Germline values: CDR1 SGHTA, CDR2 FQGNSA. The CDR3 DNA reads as TGTGCCAGCAGCCAGAAACATACGCAGTATTTT. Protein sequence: CASSQKHTQYF.

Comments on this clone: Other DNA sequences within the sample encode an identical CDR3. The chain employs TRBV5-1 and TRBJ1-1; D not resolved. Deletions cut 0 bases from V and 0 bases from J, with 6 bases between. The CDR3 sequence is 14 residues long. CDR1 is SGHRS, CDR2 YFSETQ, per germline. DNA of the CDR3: TGCGCCAGCAGCTTGGAACAGTTGAACACTGAAGCTTTCTTT. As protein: CASSLEQLNTEAFF.

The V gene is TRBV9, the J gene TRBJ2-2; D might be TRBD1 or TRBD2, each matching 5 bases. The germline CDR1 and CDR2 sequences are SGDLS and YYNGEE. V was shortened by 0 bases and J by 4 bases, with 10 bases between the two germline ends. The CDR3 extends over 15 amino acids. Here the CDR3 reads CASSVGGTGTGELFF. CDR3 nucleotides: TGTGCCAGCAGCGTAGGAGGGACCGGCACCGGGGAGCTGTTTTTT.

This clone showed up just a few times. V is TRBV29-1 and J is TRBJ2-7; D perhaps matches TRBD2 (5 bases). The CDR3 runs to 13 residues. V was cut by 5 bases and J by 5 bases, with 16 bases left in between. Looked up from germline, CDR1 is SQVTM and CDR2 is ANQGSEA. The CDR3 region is CSVSLFTRNEQYF. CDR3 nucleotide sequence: TGCAGCGTTTCCCTATTTACTAGAAACGAGCAGTACTTC.

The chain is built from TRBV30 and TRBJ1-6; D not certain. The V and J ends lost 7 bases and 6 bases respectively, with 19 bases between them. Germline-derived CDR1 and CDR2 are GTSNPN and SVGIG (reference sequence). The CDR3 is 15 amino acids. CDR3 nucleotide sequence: TGTGCCTTATGCCCTCCAGGATTTAGTAATTCACCCCTCCACTTT. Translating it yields CALCPPGFSNSPLHF.

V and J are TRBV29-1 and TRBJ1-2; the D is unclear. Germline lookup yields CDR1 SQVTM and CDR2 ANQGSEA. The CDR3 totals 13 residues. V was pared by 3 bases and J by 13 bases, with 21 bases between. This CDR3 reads CSVDGSPSTFSTF. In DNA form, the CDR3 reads TGCAGCGTTGACGGCAGCCCGTCTACATTCTCCACCTTC.

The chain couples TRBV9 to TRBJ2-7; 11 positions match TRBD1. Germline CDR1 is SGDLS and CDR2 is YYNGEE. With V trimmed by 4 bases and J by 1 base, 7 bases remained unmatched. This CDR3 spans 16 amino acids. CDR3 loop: CASSPHGDRGSYEQYF. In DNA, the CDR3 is TGTGCCAGCAGCCCCCATGGGGACAGGGGGTCCTACGAGCAGTACTTC.

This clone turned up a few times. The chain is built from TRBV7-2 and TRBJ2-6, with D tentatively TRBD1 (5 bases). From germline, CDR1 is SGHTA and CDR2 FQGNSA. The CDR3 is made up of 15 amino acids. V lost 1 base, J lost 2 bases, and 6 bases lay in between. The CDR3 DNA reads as TGTGCCAGCAGCTTAGGGGGCCCTGGGGCCAACGTCCTGACTTTC. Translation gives CASSLGGPGANVLTF.

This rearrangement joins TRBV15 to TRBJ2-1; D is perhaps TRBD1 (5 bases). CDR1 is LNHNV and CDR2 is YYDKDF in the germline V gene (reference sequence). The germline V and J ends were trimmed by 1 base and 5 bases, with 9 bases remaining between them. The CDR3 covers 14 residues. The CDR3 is CATSRGMTDNEQFF. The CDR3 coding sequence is TGTGCCACCAGCAGAGGAATGACAGACAATGAGCAGTTCTTC.

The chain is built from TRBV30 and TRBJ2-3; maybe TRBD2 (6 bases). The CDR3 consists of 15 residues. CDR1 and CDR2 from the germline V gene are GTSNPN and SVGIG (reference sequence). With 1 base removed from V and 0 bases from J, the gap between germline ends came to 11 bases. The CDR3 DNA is TGTGCCTGGAGTGGGGGGACTTTGAGCACAGATACGCAGTATTTT. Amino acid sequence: CAWSGGTLSTDTQYF.

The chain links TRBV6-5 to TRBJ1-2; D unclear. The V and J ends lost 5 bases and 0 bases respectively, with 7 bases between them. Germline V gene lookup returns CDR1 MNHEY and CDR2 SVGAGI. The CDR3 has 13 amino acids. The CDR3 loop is CASSQTTNYGYTF. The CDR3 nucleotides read TGTGCCAGCAGTCAGACAACTAACTATGGCTACACCTTC.